This TCR beta chain originates from a study of identical twins. This clonotype has more than one count but fewer than ten. What it binds is not known. Study-level points and caveats: Among monozygotic twins, out-of-frame TCR alpha sharing exceeded what models predicted.

CDR3 length equals 12 residues. V was pared by 5 bases and J by 4 bases, with 9 bases between. Germline CDR1 ENHRY, CDR2 SYGVKD. One entry per CDR3 protein results from TCRdb running MiXCR on the 5' RACE reads. The sample includes 400,000 to 550,000 distinct CDR3 sequences, 13% to 15% of them seen just once. These data were likewise used in another study, on yellow fever vaccine responses in identical twins.

This rearrangement joins TRBV10-3 to TRBJ2-7; D is uncertain. The TCR comes from a woman aged 18 to 35 in good health. Sample: CD4+ T cells sorted from blood. The CDR3 loop is CAISQVGYEQYF. The CDR3 DNA is TGTGCCATCAGTCAGGTGGGTTACGAGCAGTACTTC.